The rows below give T cell receptor beta chains drawn from one sample of a study of T-cell reconstitution after alpha-beta-depleted transplantation in children. In TCRdb, the PCR reads were re-called with MiXCR into one record per CDR3 protein. The repertoire holds roughly 200,000 distinct CDR3 sequences, with 14% to 15% as singletons. The sample consisted of PBMCs from the stem cell graft donor, taken from the stem cell graft. The receptor source for this set is a human donor who donated a stem cell graft to a child with acute lymphoblastic leukemia. The CDR3 runs from the conserved cysteine through the conserved F or W. D genes are given only for firm matches.

j_call: TRBJ2-3; v_call: TRBV10-3; d_call: NA; cdr3_aa: CAISESTVRETSTDTQYF
j_call: TRBJ1-6; v_call: TRBV28; d_call: NA; cdr3_aa: CASSLGSPLHF
j_call: TRBJ1-5; v_call: TRBV6-5; d_call: TRBD1; cdr3_aa: CASSSRLGTGFGRVQHF
j_call: TRBJ1-3; v_call: TRBV6-1; d_call: NA; cdr3_aa: CASSEAGMAGNTIYF
j_call: TRBJ2-2; v_call: TRBV5-1; d_call: NA; cdr3_aa: CASSLEKLNTGELFF
j_call: TRBJ1-1; v_call: TRBV5-1; d_call: NA; cdr3_aa: CASSWDMGSGDTEAFF
j_call: TRBJ2-7; v_call: TRBV28; d_call: TRBD2; cdr3_aa: CASSSTLGLAGAFYEQYF
j_call: TRBJ2-7; v_call: TRBV20-1; d_call: TRBD2; cdr3_aa: CSARDEAGGPEDEQYF
j_call: TRBJ2-4; v_call: TRBV12-3/TRBV12-4; d_call: TRBD2; cdr3_aa: CASSLIAGGGKNIQYF
j_call: TRBJ2-1; v_call: TRBV5-1; d_call: NA; cdr3_aa: CASSFLLGINEQFF
j_call: TRBJ2-1; v_call: TRBV20-1; d_call: TRBD2; cdr3_aa: CSARLSGRLNNEQFF
j_call: TRBJ1-1; v_call: TRBV5-1; d_call: NA; cdr3_aa: CASRMRVDTEAFF
j_call: TRBJ1-2; v_call: TRBV25-1; d_call: NA; cdr3_aa: CASSDPQGLYYGYTF
j_call: TRBJ1-4; v_call: TRBV6-6; d_call: NA; cdr3_aa: CASSPPGGGKLFF
j_call: TRBJ2-7; v_call: TRBV12-3/TRBV12-4; d_call: NA; cdr3_aa: CASSYGDSYEQYF
j_call: TRBJ2-7; v_call: TRBV5-1; d_call: NA; cdr3_aa: CASSPGLVPYEQYF
j_call: TRBJ2-3; v_call: TRBV20-1; d_call: TRBD2; cdr3_aa: CSAPGGGSGSTDTQYF
j_call: TRBJ2-7; v_call: TRBV7-6; d_call: NA; cdr3_aa: CASSLVGGGTGEVGYEQYF
j_call: TRBJ2-5; v_call: TRBV12-3/TRBV12-4; d_call: TRBD2; cdr3_aa: CASSFSGLAGGHQETQYF
j_call: TRBJ2-7; v_call: TRBV5-1; d_call: NA; cdr3_aa: CASSLDPDRVYEQYF
j_call: TRBJ1-1; v_call: TRBV11-2; d_call: NA; cdr3_aa: CASSLGPVTEAFF
j_call: TRBJ2-5; v_call: TRBV12-3/TRBV12-4; d_call: NA; cdr3_aa: CASSLSATNGETQYF
j_call: TRBJ2-1; v_call: TRBV2; d_call: NA; cdr3_aa: CASSVRGGRGWNEQFF
j_call: TRBJ2-1; v_call: TRBV14; d_call: TRBD1; cdr3_aa: CASSTQGYEQFF
j_call: TRBJ1-5; v_call: TRBV6-5; d_call: NA; cdr3_aa: CASSYGQEGQPQHF
j_call: TRBJ2-3; v_call: TRBV20-1; d_call: TRBD2; cdr3_aa: CSWSGRAVADTQYF
j_call: TRBJ2-5; v_call: TRBV20-1; d_call: TRBD2; cdr3_aa: CSARLTGGETQYF
j_call: TRBJ2-1; v_call: TRBV5-8; d_call: NA; cdr3_aa: CAPRTLGHEQFF
j_call: TRBJ2-2; v_call: TRBV5-1; d_call: NA; cdr3_aa: CASSLLLGPGELFF
j_call: TRBJ2-1; v_call: TRBV20-1; d_call: TRBD2; cdr3_aa: CSARAGGGGAWRNEQFF
j_call: TRBJ1-1; v_call: TRBV5-1; d_call: TRBD1; cdr3_aa: CASSLVTGEGNEAFF
j_call: TRBJ2-7; v_call: TRBV18; d_call: TRBD2; cdr3_aa: CASSPRGTSGSYEQYF
j_call: TRBJ2-7; v_call: TRBV7-8; d_call: NA; cdr3_aa: CASSLDPYYEQYF
j_call: TRBJ1-6; v_call: TRBV12-3/TRBV12-4; d_call: NA; cdr3_aa: CASYAGLRSSYNSPLHF
j_call: TRBJ1-4; v_call: TRBV5-8; d_call: TRBD1; cdr3_aa: CASSFDRGRSEKLFF
j_call: TRBJ2-3; v_call: TRBV3-1; d_call: TRBD2; cdr3_aa: CASSPELARLRTDTQYF
j_call: TRBJ2-1; v_call: TRBV27; d_call: TRBD1; cdr3_aa: CASSFDRDSYARLGQFF
j_call: TRBJ1-2; v_call: TRBV10-3; d_call: TRBD1; cdr3_aa: CAISESNGDRASLGYTF